These T cell receptor beta chains were read from a single sample in a study of blood T cell repertoires in COVID-19. Clones were read by immunoSEQ multiplex PCR, and TCRdb kept only the in-frame ones, dropping some. The table records 150,000 to 200,000 clones, around four fifths of them present only once. The sequenced material came from PBMCs or T cells enriched from blood (not recorded which). The receptor set was obtained from a woman aged 50 to 65 who had recovered from COVID-19. Both conserved end residues are part of each CDR3. The D gene is left open where the match is weak. Size is stated for part of the rows, as once, few or many counts, or as a class when the clone is expanded.

>TRBJ2-1|-|-|TRBV6-2/TRBV6-3
CASSYRGDEQFF
TGTGCCAGCAGTTACCGGGGAGACGAGCAGTTCTTC
>TRBJ2-5|-|few|TRBV13
CASSSSRQETQYF
TGTGCCAGCAGCTCCTCACGGCAAGAGACCCAGTACTTC
>TRBJ2-1|TRBD2|once|TRBV15
CATSRAVGRLASREQFF
TGTGCCACCAGCAGAGCCGTAGGGAGACTAGCGTCGCGGGAGCAGTTCTTC
>TRBJ2-7|TRBD1|-|TRBV5-8
CASSRDRAEQYF
TGTGCCAGCAGCAGGGACAGGGCCGAGCAGTACTTC
>TRBJ2-3|TRBD1|-|TRBV24-1
CATSGVQGSTDTQYF
TGTGCCACCAGTGGAGTACAGGGGAGCACAGATACGCAGTATTTT
>TRBJ1-2|-|few|TRBV6-6
CASIGGSLYGYTF
TGTGCCAGCATAGGAGGTTCCCTCTATGGCTACACCTTC
>TRBJ1-2|TRBD1|-|TRBV5-1
CASSRDRPAKDGGGTF
TGCGCCAGCAGCCGGGACAGGCCAGCAAAGGATGGTGGGGGCACCTTC
>TRBJ2-7|-|-|TRBV4-1
CASSQDYGGAGQVKAYEQYF
TGCGCCAGCAGCCAAGATTATGGGGGGGCAGGGCAAGTGAAGGCCTACGAGCAGTACTTC
>TRBJ1-1|-|-|TRBV7-3
CASSTTTGRAFF
TGTGCCAGCAGCACCACTACAGGGAGAGCTTTCTTT
>TRBJ2-3|TRBD1|once|TRBV24-1
CATSRDRRSTSTDTQYF
TGTGCCACCAGTAGGGACAGACGGTCAACTAGCACAGATACGCAGTATTTT
>TRBJ2-7|-|once|TRBV3-1/TRBV3-2
CASSPGNYEQYF
TGTGCCAGCAGCCCGGGGAACTACGAGCAGTACTTC
>TRBJ2-7|-|once|TRBV5-1
CASGGADAYEQYF
TGCGCCAGCGGGGGGGCAGATGCCTACGAGCAGTACTTC
>TRBJ2-7|TRBD2|-|TRBV14
CASSPNGGSYEQYF
TGTGCCAGCAGCCCAAATGGCGGGAGCTACGAGCAGTACTTC
>TRBJ2-1|TRBD2|-|TRBV25-1
CASSRLAGLGNEQFF
TGTGCCAGCAGCCGTCTAGCGGGCTTGGGGAATGAGCAGTTCTTC
>TRBJ2-7|-|-|TRBV28
CASSYRELYEQYF
TGTGCCAGCAGTTACAGGGAGTTGTACGAGCAGTACTTC
>TRBJ2-1|TRBD2|-|TRBV7-3
CASSTPSGREAIVGQFF
TGTGCCAGCAGCACCCCAAGTGGGCGGGAGGCGATAGTCGGACAGTTCTTC
>TRBJ1-2|TRBD1|few|TRBV7-9
CASTTSSGTGGLGYGYTF
TGTGCCAGCACCACCTCTTCAGGGACAGGGGGCTTAGGGTATGGCTACACCTTC
>TRBJ1-1|TRBD1|-|TRBV2
CASSQGAGTEAFF
TGTGCCAGCAGCCAGGGGGCGGGTACTGAAGCTTTCTTT
>TRBJ2-2|-|-|TRBV11-2
CASSLDLPGELFF
TGTGCCAGCAGCTTAGATCTACCGGGGGAGCTGTTTTTT
>TRBJ1-2|-|-|TRBV12-1
CASSGRDREGGYTF
TGTGCCAGCAGCGGCCGGGACAGGGAGGGTGGCTACACCTTC
>TRBJ1-2|TRBD1|-|TRBV5-1
CASSSTGVPDGYTF
TGCGCCAGCAGCTCGACAGGGGTCCCCGATGGCTACACCTTC
>TRBJ2-7|-|few|TRBV4-2
CASSQRRDSSYEQYF
TGTGCCAGCAGCCAACGGCGGGACAGCTCCTACGAGCAGTACTTC
>TRBJ1-2|-|-|TRBV7-2
CASSLGPDILYGYTF
TGTGCCAGCAGCTTAGGCCCGGACATACTCTATGGCTACACCTTC
>TRBJ1-4|-|once|TRBV2
CASSNKGEVEKLFF
TGTGCCAGCAGTAATAAGGGAGAGGTCGAAAAACTGTTTTTT
>TRBJ2-1|-|-|TRBV19
CASSDSSPSSYNEQFF
TGTGCCAGTAGTGATAGCAGCCCTAGCTCCTACAATGAGCAGTTCTTC
>TRBJ1-2|TRBD1|-|TRBV27
CASSLSPRRTGPYGYTF
TGTGCCAGCAGTTTATCGCCCCGACGGACAGGGCCCTATGGCTACACCTTC
>TRBJ2-7|TRBD1|-|TRBV13
CASSLGGSGGYEQYF
TGTGCCAGCAGCTTAGGCGGGTCAGGGGGCTACGAGCAGTACTTC
>TRBJ2-1|-|-|TRBV6-6
CATLPGSGNEQFF
TGTGCCACTCTACCTGGGTCAGGGAATGAGCAGTTCTTC
>TRBJ2-2|TRBD1|-|TRBV30
CAWGDRTNTGELFF
TGTGCCTGGGGGGACAGGACCAACACCGGGGAGCTGTTTTTT
>TRBJ2-1|TRBD2|-|TRBV18
CASSLRLASGSYNEQFF
TGTGCCAGCTCACTCCGACTAGCGTCAGGCTCCTACAATGAGCAGTTCTTC
>TRBJ2-7|TRBD2|-|TRBV27
CASSLGSGSTYEQYF
TGTGCCAGCAGTTTAGGTAGCGGGTCCACCTACGAGCAGTACTTC
>TRBJ1-5|-|-|TRBV18
CASSPNPYSNQPQHF
TGTGCCAGCTCACCGAATCCCTATAGCAATCAGCCCCAGCATTTT
>TRBJ1-4|-|-|TRBV3-1/TRBV3-2
CASSFGRDGEKLFF
TGTGCCAGCAGCTTCGGGAGGGATGGTGAAAAACTGTTTTTT